What follows describes a single T cell receptor (beta chain). This record belongs to a study of control samples from healthy donors and cancer patients. This CDR3 contains 16 residues. Deletions cut 1 base from V and 2 bases from J, with 12 bases between. The germline CDR1 and CDR2 sequences are KGHSH and LQKENI. Some clones are missing from TCRdb's copy, which holds only in-frame ones; the method was immunoSEQ multiplex PCR. The table has 110,000 to 150,000 clones, about 89% seen once; the top ten hold around 4.7%. This sequence originates from a man younger than 45 in good health. V gene TRBV18 combines with J gene TRBJ1-5; perhaps TRBD1 as D (6 bases). Input material: blood. The CDR3 region is CASSPLAGVGNQPQHF. The CDR3, as DNA: TGTGCCAGCTCACCACTCGCAGGGGTTGGCAATCAGCCCCAGCATTTT.